This TCR beta chain was identified in a study of blood T cell repertoires in COVID-19. The overall study: From the United States, Italy and Spain came samples of acute and convalescent COVID-19. T cells, B-cell-depleted T cells, or PBMCs provided the cDNA or gDNA that served as material.

In the original processing: How many nucleated cells were present was estimated from reference gene primer amplification. The method was immunoSEQ multiplex PCR; TCRdb's version includes in-frame clones alone and lacks a portion of them. The DNA was the basis for D and trimming; V, J and clone size are from that table. Among around 260,000 clones listed, 84% were seen once. V was shortened by 8 bases and J by 0 bases, with 12 bases between the two germline ends. This CDR3 has 14 amino acids. Germline V lookup: CDR1 ENHRY, CDR2 SYGVKD. The genes are TRBV10-3 and TRBJ2-3; D remains ambiguous. What was sequenced was peripheral blood. This TCR was sampled from a man between 60 and 70 years old with acute or convalescent COVID-19. As DNA, the CDR3 is TGTGCCATCGGTCGGGTTCCCAGCACAGATACGCAGTATTTT. This encodes CAIGRVPSTDTQYF.